This T cell receptor (beta chain) was identified in a study of shared clonotypes between healthy human individuals. Both subsets, CD45RA+ naive and CD45RA-negative memory, were split from the CD4+ cells. Here immunoSEQ multiplex PCR was the method, and the copy in TCRdb shows in-frame clones only, minus some. The sample includes around 1.4 million clones, approximately 98.5% of them seen just once. V lost 6 bases and J lost 3; bases outside the gene matches: 5. Germline-derived CDR1 and CDR2 are MNHEY and SVGAGI. The CDR3 extends over 14 amino acids. This rearrangement joins TRBV6-5 to TRBJ1-5; 7 nucleotides line up with TRBD1. The source material was naive CD4+ T cells sorted from blood. Subset meaning: CD45RA+ positively selected. The origin of this receptor is a man between 25 and 39 years old in good health. CDR3 DNA: TGTGCCAGCAGCTCTGGGACAGCCAATCAGCCCCAGCATTTT. It specifies CASSSGTANQPQHF.